The clone carrying this TCR beta chain was found once. Its antigen remains unidentified. The primer mix had 60 Vbeta and 13 Jbeta primers. Assay used: immunoSEQ multiplex PCR; TCRdb lists only in-frame clones, some missing. This table has roughly 70,000 clones, 75% appearing once. CDR3 size: 13 residues. The ends were cut back, 5 bases at V and 5 bases at J, with 9 bases in the middle. Germline-derived CDR1 and CDR2 are SGHTA and FQGNSA. This specimen belongs to a study of cytomegalovirus exposure and HLA in healthy donors. Study-wide results and limits: HLA-A and HLA-B allele assignments for most subjects were reportedly predicted accurately using TCR beta sequences. In a later analysis, CMV-associated beta chains were mostly HLA-associated, it appeared.

The material sequenced was PBMCs. This chain connects TRBV7-2 to TRBJ1-4; D remains unclear. This clonotype originated in an older man in good health and CMV-seronegative. As DNA, the CDR3 is TGTGCCAGCAGCCCCCAGATGAATGAAAAACTGTTTTTT. Translating it yields CASSPQMNEKLFF.